Listed here is a single TCR beta chain. This sample was included in a study of blood T cell repertoires in COVID-19. Study summary: Acute-phase and convalescent COVID-19 samples originated in the United States, Italy and Spain.

V gave up 1 base and J gave up 7 bases; unmatched junction bases: 8. The CDR3 consists of 16 residues. Germline V gives CDR1 KGHDR, CDR2 SFDVKD. In the source study's methods: Reference gene primers were amplified, and this amplification served to estimate nucleated cell counts. Repertoires were generated with immunoSEQ multiplex PCR, while TCRdb's copy carries only in-frame clones and drops some. That table furnishes V, J and clone size, whereas the DNA furnished D and trimming. This table has about 50,000 clones, 83% appearing once. The TCR was taken from a man aged 35-49 years with acute or convalescent COVID-19. Material for sequencing was peripheral blood. The rearrangement joins TRBV24-1 to TRBJ1-5; TRBD1 matches 8 bases. CDR3 amino acids: CATSDFTGGLLQPQHF. CDR3 DNA sequence: TGTGCCACCAGTGATTTTACAGGGGGGTTGTTGCAGCCCCAGCATTTT.